The 20 T cell receptor beta chains below were found in one sample sequenced in a study of blood T cell repertoires in COVID-19. TCRdb's copy holds only in-frame clones and misses some; the assay was immunoSEQ multiplex PCR. The top ten clones hold 1.5% to 2% of a sample with approximately 210,000 clones, 87% of them seen once. What was sequenced was peripheral blood. The source of these receptors is a man in his forties with active or convalescent COVID-19.

V gene TRBV12-3 or TRBV12-4 combines with J gene TRBJ1-5; TRBD1 is a possible D gene (5 bases). This CDR3 is built from 13 residues. V lost 6 bases and J 3 bases, leaving 9 bases between the germline ends. Here the CDR3 DNA reads TGTGCCAGCAGGGGGGGTTCCAATCAGCCCCAGCATTTT. Its translation: CASRGGSNQPQHF.

This chain uses TRBV15 with TRBJ1-1; D not resolved. Between the trimmed V and J ends, which lost 5 bases and 1 base, there was a span of 11 bases. From germline, CDR1 is LNHNV and CDR2 YYDKDF (reference sequence). This CDR3 comprises 14 residues. The CDR3 protein is CATSGGRENTEAFF. In nucleotides, the CDR3 is TGTGCCACCAGCGGTGGACGGGAGAACACTGAAGCTTTCTTT.

CDR3 DNA sequence: TGTGTCAGAAGCTTAGGGACAGGGGATCTCTACGAGCAGTACTTC. It codes for CVRSLGTGDLYEQYF. The rearrangement uses TRBV7-5 and TRBJ2-7; TRBD1 is the table's D call, not checked against the DNA. TRBV7-5 has pseudogene status. The CDR3 length is 15 residues.

The V and J genes are TRBV9 and TRBJ1-3, with D tentatively TRBD1 (6 bases). The CDR3 spans 15 residues. Trimming pared 3 bases from V and 2 bases from J, leaving 12 bases between. Germline assignment: CDR1 SGDLS and CDR2 YYNGEE. The CDR3 nucleotides read TGTGCCAGCAGCGAAGACAGGCTCACTGGAAACACCATATATTTT. This encodes CASSEDRLTGNTIYF. Full variable domain (outside the CDR3, taken from reference TRBV9 and TRBJ1-3): DSGVTQTPKHLITATGQRVTLRCSPRSGDLSVYWYQQSLDQGLQFLIQYYNGEERAKGNILERFSAQQFPDLHSELNLSSLELGDSALYFCASSEDRLTGNTIYFGEGSWLTVV.

The rearrangement uses TRBV29-1 and TRBJ2-2; no firm D call. Looked up from germline, CDR1 is SQVTM and CDR2 is ANQGSEA. The CDR3 consists of 12 residues. The V end lost 7 bases, the J end lost 3 bases, and 9 bases lay between the germline ends. Here the CDR3 reads CSGSRDTGELFF. The CDR3 coding sequence is TGCAGCGGCTCCCGGGACACCGGGGAGCTGTTTTTT.

This clone has more than one count but fewer than ten. V is TRBV19 and J is TRBJ1-6; 7 bases are shared with TRBD1. The CDR3 is 13 amino acids. V lost 10 bases and J lost 7; bases outside the gene matches: 7. Looked up from germline, CDR1 is LNHDA and CDR2 is SQIVND (reference sequence). Here the CDR3 DNA reads TGTGCCACCGCAGGGGGAGGCAATTCACCCCTCCACTTT. Protein product: CATAGGGNSPLHF.

This clone was detected a few times. This rearrangement joins TRBV9 to TRBJ1-4, with a tentative D call TRBD1 (5 bases). CDR3 length: 15 residues. Trimming removed 3 bases from V and 8 bases from J, with 17 bases in between. Germline CDR1 is SGDLS and CDR2 is YYNGEE. The CDR3 DNA reads as TGTGCCAGCAGCGAGGCGTGGGGCCTGAGGGAAAAACTGTTTTTT. It yields the protein CASSEAWGLREKLFF.

The count of this clone is one. This chain joins TRBV27 and TRBJ2-1, with 9 bases aligning to TRBD2. The germline CDR1 and CDR2 sequences are MNHEY and SMNVEV (reference sequence). The CDR3 has 17 amino acids. Trimming took 2 bases from V and 3 from J; bases not matched to a gene: 8. CDR3 residues: CASSLRTSVQYYNEQFF. As DNA, the CDR3 is TGTGCCAGCAGTTTAAGGACTAGCGTCCAATACTACAATGAGCAGTTCTTC.

The CDR3 reads CSASKGASTDTQYF. The CDR3 DNA sequence: TGCAGTGCTAGTAAGGGGGCTTCCACAGATACGCAGTATTTT. The chain uses TRBV20-1 and TRBJ2-3; 7 bases line up with TRBD1. V shed 3 bases, J shed 2 bases, and the junction held 5 bases outside the gene matches. The V gene's germline CDR1 is DFQATT and CDR2 SNEGSKA (reference sequence). CDR3 length: 14 residues.

The chain has TRBV25-1 and TRBJ2-3, with D unclear. V was shortened by 4 bases and J by 1 base, with 6 bases between the two germline ends. Germline V gene data show CDR1 as MGHDK and CDR2 as SYGVNS. The CDR3 runs 13 residues. CDR3 region: CASSAHRTDTQYF. The CDR3 coding sequence is TGTGCCAGCAGTGCCCATCGCACAGATACGCAGTATTTT.

The CDR3 region has the DNA TGTGCCAGCAGCTTGACGACAGGGGTACGGTACGAGCAGTACTTC. It specifies CASSLTTGVRYEQYF. The V gene is TRBV5-4, the J gene TRBJ2-7; 8 bases match TRBD1. Per germline, CDR1 SGHNT and CDR2 YYREEE (reference sequence). The V gene end was trimmed by 1 base and the J gene end by 4 bases; junction bases not matched to a gene: 7. This CDR3 spans 15 amino acids.

CDR3 sequence (DNA): TGTGCCAGCAGCACAGGGGGCGGAATTGGCTACACCTTC. Translated, it gives CASSTGGGIGYTF. The gene calls are TRBV6-5 and TRBJ1-2, with 9 bases identical to TRBD1. CDR1 is MNHEY, CDR2 SVGAGI, per germline. V dropped 6 bases and J dropped 7; count of bases not matched to a gene: 6. CDR3 length equals 13 residues.

This sequence joins TRBV11-2 and TRBJ2-1, with D perhaps TRBD2 (6 bases). V dropped 5 bases and J dropped 0 bases, with 11 bases sitting between them. The germline CDR1 and CDR2 sequences are SGHAT and FQNNGV. The CDR3 runs 15 residues. CDR3 amino acids: CASSGGESSYNEQFF. The DNA of the CDR3 is TGTGCCAGCAGCGGAGGGGAGAGCTCCTACAATGAGCAGTTCTTC.

V gene TRBV18 combines with J gene TRBJ2-7, with a tentative D call TRBD1 (5 bases). The CDR3 runs to 14 residues. The V and J ends lost 0 bases and 1 base respectively, with 7 bases between them. Germline CDR1 KGHSH, CDR2 LQKENI. Written as DNA, the CDR3 is TGTGCCAGCTCACCACCTAGGGGATCCTACGAGCAGTACTTC. As protein: CASSPPRGSYEQYF.

J is TRBJ1-1 and V is TRBV5-1; TRBD1 matches 7 bases. The CDR3 totals 15 residues. V was clipped by 3 bases and J by 2 bases; unmatched bases: 7. Germline V CDR1 and CDR2: SGHRS, YFSETQ. CDR3 coding DNA: TGCGCCAGCAGCTGGGAGACAGGGAGAAACACTGAAGCTTTCTTT. Translation gives CASSWETGRNTEAFF. The full variable domain, completed using reference TRBV5-1 and TRBJ1-1, is KAGVTQTPRYLIKTRGQQVTLSCSPISGHRSVSWYQQTPGQGLQFLFEYFSETQRNKGNFPGRFSGRQFSNSRSEMNVSTLELGDSALYLCASSWETGRNTEAFFGQGTRLTVV.

The V gene is TRBV28, the J gene TRBJ1-5; TRBD1 matches 9 bases. The germline V gene encodes CDR1 MDHEN and CDR2 SYDVKM. CDR3 size: 17 residues. V shed 3 bases and J 4 bases; nucleotides not matched to a gene: 10. The CDR3 region has the DNA TGTGCCAGCAGTTTTAAACCGTGGACAGGGGATAATCAGCCCCAGCATTTT. It yields the protein CASSFKPWTGDNQPQHF.

This chain connects TRBV5-1 to TRBJ1-6; D is undetermined. Germline-derived CDR1 and CDR2 are SGHRS and YFSETQ. This CDR3 spans 14 amino acids. Trimming took off 0 bases at V and 10 bases at J, with 11 bases between the two ends. The CDR3 DNA sequence: TGCGCCAGCAGCTTGGACAGCCAATACTCACCCCTCCACTTT. Translation gives CASSLDSQYSPLHF.

V gene TRBV19 combines with J gene TRBJ1-2, with 9 bases that match TRBD1. Germline CDR1 is LNHDA and CDR2 is SQIVND (reference sequence). V lost 2 bases, J lost 3 bases, and 7 bases stayed unmatched. CDR3 length equals 16 residues. The CDR3 bases are TGTGCCAGTAGTATATGGGACAGGGCCTCAGACTATGGCTACACCTTC. Translated: CASSIWDRASDYGYTF.

The V and J genes are TRBV6-5 and TRBJ1-1; D is unresolved. The CDR3 sequence is 15 residues long. Germline CDR1 reads MNHEY; CDR2 reads SVGAGI. Trimming stripped 2 bases from V and 4 bases from J, with 14 bases between. The CDR3 DNA is TGTGCCAGCAGTTACGTCGTGGCATTCCCCACTGAAGCTTTCTTT. Encoded protein: CASSYVVAFPTEAFF.

The V gene is TRBV29-1, the J gene TRBJ1-3; TRBD1 might be the D (5 bases). The germline CDR1 and CDR2 sequences are SQVTM and ANQGSEA. Trimming left V 7 bases short and J 2 bases short, with 15 bases between. The CDR3 is 14 amino acids. CDR3 amino acids: CSAGLGTAGNTIYF. Written as DNA, the CDR3 is TGCAGCGCCGGTTTGGGGACTGCTGGAAACACCATATATTTT.